A single sample is the source of the 21 T cell receptor beta chains below, sequenced in a study of T cells after yellow fever vaccination. TCRdb fed the 5' RACE reads into MiXCR, producing one record per CDR3 protein. The sample includes hundreds of thousands of distinct CDR3 sequences, 9% to 15% of them seen just once. Sequenced here: PBMCs, sampled on the day of the yellow fever booster vaccination. These receptors were collected from a man aged 25 to 40 who received the YFV17D yellow fever vaccine.

V and J are TRBV4-3 and TRBJ1-3, with D maybe TRBD1 (6 bases). Trimming removed 0 bases from V and 4 bases from J, with 16 bases in between. CDR3 length: 17 residues. Germline assignment: CDR1 LGHNA and CDR2 YSLEER. CDR3 sequence: CASSQDGWGARGNTIYF. The DNA for the CDR3 is TGCGCCAGCAGCCAAGACGGGTGGGGGGCTCGCGGAAACACCATATATTTT.

At least ten counts were recorded for this clonotype. The chain links TRBV5-6 to TRBJ2-7; D assignment may be TRBD1 or TRBD2 (5 bases each). The CDR3 runs 17 residues. CDR1 is SGHDT and CDR2 is YYEEEE in the germline V gene. V was cut by 1 base and J by 5 bases, with 22 bases left in between. Written as DNA, the CDR3 is TGTGCCAGCAGCTTGAGGGACCACCCCGGAGGATTTGACGAGCAGTACTTC. Amino acid sequence: CASSLRDHPGGFDEQYF.

The sample holds a few counts of this clonotype. This chain links TRBV7-9 with TRBJ2-7; a weak D match, TRBD1 (6 bases). The ends were cut back, 9 bases at V and 3 bases at J, with 12 bases in the middle. The length of the CDR3 is 12 residues. CDR1 is SEHNR and CDR2 is FQNEAQ in the germline V gene (reference sequence). The chain's CDR3 is CASGGPNYEQYF. The CDR3 nucleotides read TGTGCCAGTGGGGGCCCCAACTACGAGCAGTACTTC.

The CDR3 is CASTLGSSGSYEQYF. The CDR3 DNA reads TGTGCCAGCACCCTCGGGTCTAGCGGATCCTACGAGCAGTACTTC. The J gene is TRBJ2-7, the V gene TRBV11-2; the match to TRBD2 covers 7 bases. J was trimmed by 1 base and V by 7 bases; bases with no gene match: 10. CDR1 is SGHAT and CDR2 is FQNNGV in the germline V gene. The CDR3 spans 15 residues.

The chain carries TRBV3-1 and TRBJ2-1; the D is unclear. Germline V gene lookup returns CDR1 LGHDT and CDR2 YNNKEL (reference sequence). Trimming removed 6 bases at V and 8 bases at J, with 8 bases between. CDR3 length equals 11 residues. The CDR3 DNA reads TGTGCCAGCAGGTCCATGGATGAGCAGTTCTTC. It yields the protein CASRSMDEQFF.

The CDR3 is CASSLLSRSSYNEQFF. In DNA, the CDR3 is TGTGCCAGCAGCTTACTCTCGCGAAGCTCCTACAATGAGCAGTTCTTC. The J gene is TRBJ2-1, the V gene TRBV7-6, with no clear D. The CDR3 has 16 amino acids. Germline-derived CDR1 and CDR2 are SGHVS and FNYEAQ. Deletions cut 2 bases from V and 0 bases from J, with 11 bases between.

This clonotype was found many times. The genes are TRBV29-1 and TRBJ2-1; no firm D call. Germline V gene sequence: CDR1 SQVTM, CDR2 ANQGSEA. V lost 7 bases and J 0 bases, leaving 16 bases between the germline ends. CDR3 length equals 15 residues. The CDR3 sequence is CSAGLARNSYNEQFF. The CDR3 DNA follows: TGCAGCGCTGGCCTGGCGAGAAACTCCTACAATGAGCAGTTCTTC.

This clonotype appeared a few times. This chain links TRBV6-5 with TRBJ1-6; D is possibly TRBD1 (6 bases). Germline CDR1 reads MNHEY; CDR2 reads SVGAGI. The CDR3 extends over 17 amino acids. Trimming left V 5 bases short and J 9 bases short, with 23 bases between. The CDR3 nucleotides are TGTGCCAGCAGTCCGATACAGGGAGTCCTTTCTATTTCACCCCTCCACTTT. Its protein is CASSPIQGVLSISPLHF.

This rearrangement joins TRBV12-3 or TRBV12-4 to TRBJ2-7, with D possibly being TRBD1 (6 bases). The CDR3 extends over 12 amino acids. Trimming took off 5 bases at V and 2 bases at J, with 7 bases between the two ends. The CDR3 protein is CASSRTAYEQYF. CDR3 bases: TGTGCCAGCAGTCGGACAGCCTACGAGCAGTACTTC.

This clonotype was observed at least ten times. V gene TRBV12-3 or TRBV12-4 combines with J gene TRBJ2-7, with D possibly matching TRBD1 (5 bases). The CDR3 sequence is 13 residues long. Trimming left V 2 bases short and J 6 bases short, with 11 bases between. For the CDR3, the DNA is TGTGCCAGCAGTTTAAGACAGCTTGGCGAGCAGTACTTC. The encoded protein is CASSLRQLGEQYF.

This clonotype was observed many times. This chain links TRBV9 with TRBJ2-1; 7 positions match TRBD2. Germline V gene sequence: CDR1 SGDLS, CDR2 YYNGEE. The CDR3 covers 12 residues. The J segment lost 10 bases and the V segment lost 2 bases, leaving 3 bases of the junction unmatched. The chain's CDR3 is CASSVYGREQFF. In DNA, the CDR3 is TGTGCCAGCAGCGTTTACGGGAGGGAGCAGTTCTTC.

The CDR3 reads CATSFGAGPGELFF. The DNA for the CDR3 is TGTGCCACCTCGTTCGGGGCCGGACCCGGGGAGCTGTTTTTT. This chain joins TRBV15 and TRBJ2-2; D tentatively fits TRBD1 or TRBD2 (5 bases each). Trimming left V 8 bases short and J 6 bases short, with 16 bases between. This CDR3 has 14 residues. Germline CDR1 and CDR2: LNHNV and YYDKDF (reference sequence).

V is TRBV20-1 and J is TRBJ2-1; 9 bases match TRBD1. V gave up 5 bases and J gave up 9 bases; unmatched junction bases: 5. CDR1 is DFQATT and CDR2 is SNEGSKA in the germline V gene (reference sequence). This CDR3 spans 12 amino acids. Here the CDR3 reads CSAPTGGFEQFF. DNA for the CDR3: TGCAGTGCTCCAACAGGGGGCTTTGAGCAGTTCTTC.

This clonotype was detected only a few times. A read error may produce the germline difference seen at one junction end. The chain recombines TRBV5-1 with TRBJ1-2; 7 nucleotides agree with TRBD1. This CDR3 spans 14 amino acids. The germline V gene encodes CDR1 SGHRS and CDR2 YFSETQ. CDR3 residues: CASSLGQGRYGYTF. CDR3 sequence (DNA): TGCGCCAGCAGCTTGGGACAGGGTCGATATGGCTACACTTTC.

The chain couples TRBV20-1 to TRBJ2-7, with D uncertain. The CDR3 totals 13 residues. V lost 3 bases and J lost 0, with 9 bases in between. Germline V CDR1 and CDR2: DFQATT, SNEGSKA (reference sequence). The CDR3 nucleotides are TGCAGTGCTAGCGCCATCGCCTCCTACGAGCAGTACTTC. The encoded protein is CSASAIASYEQYF.

There are many counts of this clonotype. The chain uses TRBV5-1 and TRBJ2-7; D might be TRBD1 or TRBD2, each matching 5 bases. The CDR3 has 14 residues. CDR1 SGHRS and CDR2 YFSETQ come from the germline V gene. V lost 5 bases and J 6 bases, leaving 18 bases between the germline ends. The CDR3 DNA reads as TGCGCCAGCAGTCTTGAGGGGAGTTTGCCCGAGCAGTACTTC. Its protein is CASSLEGSLPEQYF.

This clonotype occurred a few times. V and J are TRBV7-2 and TRBJ2-7, with D tentatively TRBD2 (6 bases). This CDR3 comprises 15 residues. The germline CDR1 and CDR2 sequences are SGHTA and FQGNSA. V dropped 1 base and J dropped 3 bases, with 13 bases sitting between them. The CDR3 here is CASSLGRGLGYEQYF. CDR3 nucleotides: TGTGCCAGCAGCTTAGGTAGGGGACTGGGCTACGAGCAGTACTTC.

This clonotype appeared a few times. This rearrangement joins TRBV28 to TRBJ1-6; 7 bases are a match to TRBD1. V shed 7 bases and J 7 bases; nucleotides not matched to a gene: 10. Germline V gene lookup returns CDR1 MDHEN and CDR2 SYDVKM. The CDR3 covers 15 residues. The CDR3 spells CASTPIDRDNSPLHF. CDR3 nucleotides: TGTGCCAGCACCCCTATCGACAGGGACAATTCACCCCTCCACTTT. The full variable domain, in which reference TRBV28 and TRBJ1-6 provide the parts outside the CDR3, is DVKVTQSSRYLVKRTGEKVFLECVQDMDHENMFWYRQDPGLGLRLIYFSYDVKMKEKGDIPEGYSVSREKKERFSLILESASTNQTSMYLCASTPIDRDNSPLHFGNGTRLTVT.

The genes are TRBV5-1 and TRBJ2-3; 10 bases match TRBD1. Germline assignment: CDR1 SGHRS and CDR2 YFSETQ. V dropped 7 bases and J dropped 1; count of bases not matched to a gene: 6. This CDR3 spans 15 amino acids. The CDR3 protein is CASAHGTGGTDTQYF. The CDR3 nucleotides read TGCGCCAGCGCACACGGGACAGGGGGCACAGATACGCAGTATTTT.

About this clonotype itself: This may be a read error: a much more frequent sequence differs by one nucleotide. This chain connects TRBV7-8 to TRBJ2-7, with D maybe TRBD2 (6 bases). The length of the CDR3 is 13 residues. In germline, CDR1 is SGHVS, CDR2 FQNEAQ. CDR3 DNA: TGTGCCACCAAGGAGGGCATGTCCTACGAGCAGCACTTC. This encodes CATKEGMSYEQHF. Together with reference TRBV7-8 and TRBJ2-7, the CDR3 gives the full variable domain: GAGVSQSPRYKVAKRGQDVALRCDPISGHVSLFWYQQALGQGPEFLTYFQNEAQLDKSGLPSDRFFAERPEGSVSTLKIQRTQQEDSAVYLCATKEGMSYEQHFGPGTRLTVT.

This clonotype came up a few times. The chain links TRBV6-2 or TRBV6-3 to TRBJ2-7; D is unresolved. Between the trimmed V and J ends, which lost 8 bases and 1 base, there was a span of 15 bases. Germline V CDR1 and CDR2: MNHEY, SVGEGT. CDR3 length: 14 residues. CDR3 residues: CASGVRAASYEQYF. The CDR3 DNA reads TGTGCCAGCGGGGTTAGAGCCGCATCCTACGAGCAGTACTTC.